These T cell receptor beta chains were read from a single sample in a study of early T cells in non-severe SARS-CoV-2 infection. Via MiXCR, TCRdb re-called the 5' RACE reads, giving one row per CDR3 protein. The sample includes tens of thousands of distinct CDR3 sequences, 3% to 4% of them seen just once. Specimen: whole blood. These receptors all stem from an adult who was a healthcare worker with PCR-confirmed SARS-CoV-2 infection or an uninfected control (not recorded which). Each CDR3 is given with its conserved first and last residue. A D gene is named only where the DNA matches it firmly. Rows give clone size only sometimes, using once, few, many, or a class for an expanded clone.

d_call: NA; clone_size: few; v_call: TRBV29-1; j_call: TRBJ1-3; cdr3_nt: TGCAGCGTTGCGGCTATGTCGGCTGGAAACACCATATATTTT; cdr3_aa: CSVAAMSAGNTIYF
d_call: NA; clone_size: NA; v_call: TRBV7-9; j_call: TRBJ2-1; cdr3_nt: TGTGCCAGCAGCATGGGTGGGTTCGATGAGCAGTTCTTC; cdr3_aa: CASSMGGFDEQFF
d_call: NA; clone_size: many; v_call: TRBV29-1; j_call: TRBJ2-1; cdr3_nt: TGCAGCGTTGGTAAGGCTTCTTACAATGAGCAGTTCTTC; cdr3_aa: CSVGKASYNEQFF
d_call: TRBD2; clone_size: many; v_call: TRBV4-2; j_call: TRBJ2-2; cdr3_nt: TGTGCCAGCAGCCAAGCTAGCGGTGCGAACACCGGGGAGCTGTTTTTT; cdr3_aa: CASSQASGANTGELFF
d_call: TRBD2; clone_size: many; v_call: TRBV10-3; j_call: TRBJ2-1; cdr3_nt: TGTGCCATCAGTGAGTCGGGTAGCGGGAGTAAACGAAATGAGCAGTTCTTC; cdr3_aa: CAISESGSGSKRNEQFF
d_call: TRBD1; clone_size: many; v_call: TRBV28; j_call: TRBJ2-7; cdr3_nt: TGTGCCAGCAGTTCCCCCCGGGACAGGGCCCACGAGCAGTACTTC; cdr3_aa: CASSSPRDRAHEQYF
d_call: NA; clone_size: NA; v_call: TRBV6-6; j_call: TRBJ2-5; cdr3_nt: TGTGCCAGCAGCAACTCCGAGACCCAGTACTTC; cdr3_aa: CASSNSETQYF
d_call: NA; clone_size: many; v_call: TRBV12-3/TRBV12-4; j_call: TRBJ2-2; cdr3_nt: TGTGCCAGCAGTCGAATCGGGGAGCTGTTTTTT; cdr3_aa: CASSRIGELFF
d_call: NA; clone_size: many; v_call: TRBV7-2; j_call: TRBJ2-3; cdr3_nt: TGTGCCAGCAGCGAAGGACTTACCACAGATACGCAGTATTTT; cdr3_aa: CASSEGLTTDTQYF
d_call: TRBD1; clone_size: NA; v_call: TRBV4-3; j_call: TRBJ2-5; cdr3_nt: TGCGCCAGCAGCCATTACTTGACAGGGGAGGAGACCCAGTACTTC; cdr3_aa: CASSHYLTGEETQYF
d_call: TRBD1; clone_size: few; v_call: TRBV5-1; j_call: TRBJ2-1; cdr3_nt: TGCGCCAGCAGCCTAGGGGGCTCGGCCTACAATGAGCAGTTCTTC; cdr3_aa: CASSLGGSAYNEQFF
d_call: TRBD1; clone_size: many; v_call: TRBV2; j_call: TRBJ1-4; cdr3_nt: TGTGCCAGCAGAGGGGACAGTGAAAAACTGTTTTTT; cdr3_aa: CASRGDSEKLFF
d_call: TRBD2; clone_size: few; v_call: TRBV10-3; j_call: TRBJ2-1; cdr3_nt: TGTGCCATCAGTGGGAGGGAGGGGCAGTTCTTC; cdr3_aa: CAISGREGQFF
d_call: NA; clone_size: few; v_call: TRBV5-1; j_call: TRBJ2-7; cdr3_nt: TGCGCCAGCAGCTTGTCTAGCGTAAGTCCCTACGAGCAGTACTTC; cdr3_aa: CASSLSSVSPYEQYF
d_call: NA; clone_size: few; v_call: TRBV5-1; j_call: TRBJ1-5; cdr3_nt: TGCGCCAGCAGCTTGGAGGAGGGAACCCAGCCCCAGCATTTT; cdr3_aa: CASSLEEGTQPQHF
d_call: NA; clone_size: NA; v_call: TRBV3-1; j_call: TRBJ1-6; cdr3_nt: TGTGCCAGCAGTACAACAGCTAATTCACCCCTCCACTTT; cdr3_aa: CASSTTANSPLHF
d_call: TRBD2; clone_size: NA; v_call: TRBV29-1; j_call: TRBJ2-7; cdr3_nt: TGCAGCGTTTCCGGGACTAGCGGGAGTGGCGAGCAGTACTTC; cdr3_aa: CSVSGTSGSGEQYF